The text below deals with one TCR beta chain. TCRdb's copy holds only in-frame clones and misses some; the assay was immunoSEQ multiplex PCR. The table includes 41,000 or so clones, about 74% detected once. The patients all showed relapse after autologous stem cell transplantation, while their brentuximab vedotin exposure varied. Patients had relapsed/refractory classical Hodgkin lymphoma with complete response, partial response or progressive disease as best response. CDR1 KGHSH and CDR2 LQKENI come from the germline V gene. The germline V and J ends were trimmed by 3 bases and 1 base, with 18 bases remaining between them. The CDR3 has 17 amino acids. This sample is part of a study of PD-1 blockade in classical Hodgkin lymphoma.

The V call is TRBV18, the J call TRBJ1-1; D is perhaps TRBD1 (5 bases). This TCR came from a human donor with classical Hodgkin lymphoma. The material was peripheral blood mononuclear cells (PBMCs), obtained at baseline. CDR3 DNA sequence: TGTGCCAGCTCACCCGTACTCCCCCAGGGAGGGAACACTGAAGCTTTCTTT. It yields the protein CASSPVLPQGGNTEAFF. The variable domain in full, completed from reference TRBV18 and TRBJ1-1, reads NAGVMQNPRHLVRRRGQEARLRCSPMKGHSHVYWYRQLPEEGLKFMVYLQKENIIDESGMPKERFSAEFPKEGPSILRIQQVVRGDSAAYFCASSPVLPQGGNTEAFFGQGTRLTVV.